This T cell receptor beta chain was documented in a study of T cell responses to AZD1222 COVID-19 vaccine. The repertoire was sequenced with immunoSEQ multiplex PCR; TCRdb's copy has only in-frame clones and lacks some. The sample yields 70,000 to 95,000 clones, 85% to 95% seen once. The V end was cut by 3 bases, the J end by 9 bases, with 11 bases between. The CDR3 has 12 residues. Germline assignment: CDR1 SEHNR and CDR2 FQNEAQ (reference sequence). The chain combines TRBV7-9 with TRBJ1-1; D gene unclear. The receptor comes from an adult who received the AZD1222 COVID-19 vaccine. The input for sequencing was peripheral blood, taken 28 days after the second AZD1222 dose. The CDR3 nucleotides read TGTGCCAGCAGCTTGGGAGAGGGTAAAGCTTTCTTT. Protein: CASSLGEGKAFF. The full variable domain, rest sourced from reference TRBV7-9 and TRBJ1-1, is DTGVSQNPRHKITKRGQNVTFRCDPISEHNRLYWYRQTLGQGPEFLTYFQNEAQLEKSRLLSDRFSAERPKGSFSTLEIQRTEQGDSAMYLCASSLGEGKAFFGQGTRLTVV.